Listed below are T cell receptor beta chains from one sample, sequenced in a study of CD8+ T cells in alopecia areata. Profiling relied on immunoSEQ multiplex PCR, and the TCRdb table lists in-frame clones only, not all of them. Among 200,000 to 250,000 clones listed, over 60% were seen once. The material sequenced was CD4+ T cells sorted from blood, taken at week 4, from a patient treated with tofacitinib. The source of these receptors is a human donor with alopecia areata. The CDR3 runs from the conserved cysteine through the conserved F or W. The order of the fields is V gene, clone size, J gene, D gene, CDR3 protein, CDR3 DNA. A D gene is named only where the DNA matches it firmly. Clone size appears in some rows only: once, few, many, or a class for an expanded clone.

TRBV10-3	-	TRBJ2-3	-	CAISEQSGATQYF	TGTGCCATCAGTGAGCAGAGCGGAGCCACGCAGTATTTT
TRBV4-3	-	TRBJ2-1	TRBD1	CASSQGARGRNEQFF	TGCGCCAGCAGCCAAGGTGCCAGGGGGCGCAATGAGCAGTTCTTC
TRBV25-1	-	TRBJ2-5	TRBD2	CASSELAGKEETQYF	TGTGCCAGCAGTGAACTAGCGGGGAAGGAAGAGACCCAGTACTTC
TRBV2	once	TRBJ2-3	TRBD1	CASPGQGADTQYF	TGTGCCAGTCCGGGACAGGGAGCAGATACGCAGTATTTT
TRBV10-3	-	TRBJ2-7	TRBD1	CAISEDRGLVEQYF	TGTGCCATCAGTGAGGACAGGGGTCTTGTTGAGCAGTACTTC
TRBV30	-	TRBJ1-2	-	CAWSMGASEGYTF	TGTGCCTGGAGTATGGGGGCCTCAGAGGGCTACACCTTC
TRBV7-8	-	TRBJ1-2	TRBD1	CASSLGGQNYGYTF	TGTGCCAGCAGCTTAGGGGGACAGAACTATGGCTACACCTTC
TRBV7-9	few	TRBJ1-4	-	CASSFKEKLFF	TGTGCCAGCAGCTTTAAGGAAAAACTGTTTTTT
TRBV29-1	once	TRBJ1-4	-	CSGGELREKLFF	TGCAGCGGAGGGGAGTTAAGGGAAAAACTGTTTTTT
TRBV23-1	-	TRBJ2-7	TRBD1	CASRFIYRDRKTNSSYEQYF	TGCGCCAGCAGGTTTATTTACCGGGACAGGAAAACAAATAGCTCCTACGAGCAGTACTTC
TRBV29-1	-	TRBJ2-1	TRBD1	CSAKQGAQEQFF	TGCAGCGCTAAACAGGGGGCGCAGGAGCAGTTCTTC
TRBV29-1	few	TRBJ2-7	-	CSVEKGGGEQYF	TGCAGCGTTGAAAAGGGAGGAGGGGAGCAGTACTTC
TRBV29-1	few	TRBJ2-7	-	CSVSHGGRGSYEQYF	TGCAGCGTGTCACACGGGGGCAGGGGGTCCTACGAGCAGTACTTC
TRBV10-3	few	TRBJ1-4	TRBD1	CAISGTGGGNEKLFF	TGTGCCATCAGTGGGACAGGGGGCGGAAATGAAAAACTGTTTTTT
TRBV2	-	TRBJ2-1	TRBD1	CASSRTGGSSYNEQFF	TGTGCCAGCAGTAGGACAGGGGGCTCATCCTACAATGAGCAGTTCTTC
TRBV7-8	-	TRBJ2-1	-	CASSQLSGEQFF	TGTGCCAGCAGCCAGTTATCGGGTGAGCAGTTCTTC
TRBV5-6	-	TRBJ1-5	TRBD1	CASKGGLDRAYQPQHF	TGTGCCAGCAAGGGCGGCTTGGACAGGGCTTATCAGCCCCAGCATTTT
TRBV7-3	-	TRBJ2-2	-	CASSPNREPTGELFF	TGTGCCAGCAGCCCAAACAGGGAACCCACCGGGGAGCTGTTTTTT
TRBV20-1	-	TRBJ2-7	-	CSAREAGEQYF	TGCAGTGCTAGAGAGGCGGGCGAGCAGTACTTC
TRBV4-2	-	TRBJ1-2	TRBD1	CASSDREDGYTF	TGTGCCAGCAGCGACAGGGAGGATGGCTACACCTTC
TRBV5-4	-	TRBJ1-2	-	CASSRSTGGYGYTF	TGTGCCAGCAGCCGGTCGACGGGAGGGTATGGCTACACCTTC
TRBV29-1	few	TRBJ1-3	-	CSALQGAGNTIYF	TGCAGCGCCTTACAGGGAGCTGGAAACACCATATATTTT
TRBV5-1	-	TRBJ2-1	TRBD2	CASTISGVLYNEQFF	TGCGCCAGCACCATTAGCGGGGTCCTCTACAATGAGCAGTTCTTC
TRBV30	-	TRBJ2-7	TRBD1	CAWSTGQGHYEQYF	TGTGCCTGGAGTACGGGACAGGGACACTACGAGCAGTACTTC
TRBV11-2	-	TRBJ2-5	TRBD1	CASSYGQGGGETQYF	TGTGCCAGCAGCTACGGACAGGGCGGAGGGGAGACCCAGTACTTC
TRBV30	-	TRBJ1-4	-	CAWGVGRSNEKLFF	TGTGCCTGGGGCGTGGGGAGGAGTAATGAAAAACTGTTTTTT
TRBV4-3	-	TRBJ2-2	-	CASSQDPTRITGELFF	TGCGCCAGCAGCCAAGATCCCACTAGAATCACCGGGGAGCTGTTTTTT
TRBV29-1	-	TRBJ2-3	TRBD2	CSVARSTSGGSTDTQYF	TGCAGCGTCGCGCGATCGACTAGCGGGGGTTCCACAGATACGCAGTATTTT
TRBV29-1	-	TRBJ2-3	-	CSAERGGATDTQYF	TGCAGCGCCGAGAGGGGGGGGGCCACAGATACGCAGTATTTT